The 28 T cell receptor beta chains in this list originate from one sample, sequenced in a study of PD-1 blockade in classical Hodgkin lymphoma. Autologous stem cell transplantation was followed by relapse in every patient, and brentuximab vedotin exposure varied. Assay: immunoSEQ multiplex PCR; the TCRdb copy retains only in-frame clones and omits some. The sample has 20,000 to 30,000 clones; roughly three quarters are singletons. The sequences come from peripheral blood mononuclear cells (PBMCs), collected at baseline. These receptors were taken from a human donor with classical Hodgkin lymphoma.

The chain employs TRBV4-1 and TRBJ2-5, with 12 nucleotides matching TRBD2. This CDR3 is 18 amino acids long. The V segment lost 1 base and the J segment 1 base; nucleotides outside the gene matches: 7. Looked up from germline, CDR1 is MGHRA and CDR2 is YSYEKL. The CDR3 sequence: CASSQAGLAGFSQETQYF. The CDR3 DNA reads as TGCGCCAGCAGCCAAGCGGGACTAGCGGGCTTTAGCCAAGAGACCCAGTACTTC.

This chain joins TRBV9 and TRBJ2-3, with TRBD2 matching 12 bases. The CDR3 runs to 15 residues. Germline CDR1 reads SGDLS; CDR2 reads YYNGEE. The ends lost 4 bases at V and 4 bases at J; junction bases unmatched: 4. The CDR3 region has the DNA TGTGCCAGCAGCAAGACTAGCGGGGGATCAGATACGCAGTATTTT. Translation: CASSKTSGGSDTQYF.

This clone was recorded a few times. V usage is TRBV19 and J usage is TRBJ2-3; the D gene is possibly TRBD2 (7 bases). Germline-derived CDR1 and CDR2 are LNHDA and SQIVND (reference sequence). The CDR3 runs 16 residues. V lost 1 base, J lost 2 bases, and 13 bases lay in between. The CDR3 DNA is TGTGCCAGTAGTATAGCGGCGGGGGCACTCACAGATACGCAGTATTTT. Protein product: CASSIAAGALTDTQYF.

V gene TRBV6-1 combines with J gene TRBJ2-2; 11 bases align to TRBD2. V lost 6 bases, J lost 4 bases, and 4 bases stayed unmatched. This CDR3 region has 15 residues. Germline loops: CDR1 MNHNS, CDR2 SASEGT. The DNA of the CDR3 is TGTGCCAGCAGAATAACTAGCGGGGGCACCGGGGAGCTGTTTTTT. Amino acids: CASRITSGGTGELFF.

The CDR3 is CASSSRENTEAFF. CDR3 coding DNA: TGTGCCAGCAGCTCGAGGGAGAACACTGAAGCTTTCTTT. The V and J genes are TRBV11-3 and TRBJ1-1; D is unresolved. Germline V lookup: CDR1 SGHNT, CDR2 YENEEA. Trimming took 4 bases from V and 1 from J, leaving 7 bases between them. CDR3 size: 13 residues.

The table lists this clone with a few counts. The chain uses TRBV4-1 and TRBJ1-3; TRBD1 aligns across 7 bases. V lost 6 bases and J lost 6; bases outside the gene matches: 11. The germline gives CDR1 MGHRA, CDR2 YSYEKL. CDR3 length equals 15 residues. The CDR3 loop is CASRKIDREPNTIYF. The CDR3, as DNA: TGCGCCAGCAGGAAGATCGACAGGGAACCAAACACCATATATTTT.

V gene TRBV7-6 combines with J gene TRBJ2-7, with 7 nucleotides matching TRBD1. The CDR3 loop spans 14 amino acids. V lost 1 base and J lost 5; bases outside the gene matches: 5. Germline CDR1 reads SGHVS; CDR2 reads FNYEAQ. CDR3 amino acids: CASSLEQGFNEQYF. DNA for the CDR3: TGTGCCAGCAGCTTAGAACAGGGGTTCAACGAGCAGTACTTC.

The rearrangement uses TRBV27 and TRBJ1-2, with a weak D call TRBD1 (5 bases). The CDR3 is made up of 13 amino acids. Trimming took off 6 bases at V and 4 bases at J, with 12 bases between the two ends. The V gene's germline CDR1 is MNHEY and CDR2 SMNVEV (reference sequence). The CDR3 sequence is CASSTGPIYGYTF. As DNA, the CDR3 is TGTGCCAGCAGCACAGGCCCAATCTATGGCTACACCTTC.

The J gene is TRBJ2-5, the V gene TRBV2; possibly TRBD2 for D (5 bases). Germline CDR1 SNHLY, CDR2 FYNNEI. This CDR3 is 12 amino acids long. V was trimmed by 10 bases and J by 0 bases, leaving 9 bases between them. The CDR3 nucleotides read TGTGCCACGAGGGTGTACCAAGAGACCCAGTACTTC. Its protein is CATRVYQETQYF.

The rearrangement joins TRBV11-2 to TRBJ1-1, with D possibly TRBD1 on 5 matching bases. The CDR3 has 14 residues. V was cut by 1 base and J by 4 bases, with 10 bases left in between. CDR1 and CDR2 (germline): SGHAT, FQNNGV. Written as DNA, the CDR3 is TGTGCCAGCAGCTTAGCCCAGGGTACCACTGAAGCTTTCTTT. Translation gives CASSLAQGTTEAFF.

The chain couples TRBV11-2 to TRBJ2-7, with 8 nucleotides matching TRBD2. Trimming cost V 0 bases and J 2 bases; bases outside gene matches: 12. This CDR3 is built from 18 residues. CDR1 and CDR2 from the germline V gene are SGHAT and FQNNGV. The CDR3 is CASSLDHLAGGTPYEQYF. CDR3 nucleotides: TGTGCCAGCAGCTTAGATCATCTCGCGGGGGGCACCCCCTACGAGCAGTACTTC.

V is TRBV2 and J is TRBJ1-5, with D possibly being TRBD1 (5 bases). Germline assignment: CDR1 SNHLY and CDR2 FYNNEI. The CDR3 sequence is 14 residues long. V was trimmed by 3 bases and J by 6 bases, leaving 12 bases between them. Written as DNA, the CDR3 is TGTGCCAGCAGTGAGGCCAGGGACGGTCAGCCCCAGCATTTT. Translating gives CASSEARDGQPQHF.

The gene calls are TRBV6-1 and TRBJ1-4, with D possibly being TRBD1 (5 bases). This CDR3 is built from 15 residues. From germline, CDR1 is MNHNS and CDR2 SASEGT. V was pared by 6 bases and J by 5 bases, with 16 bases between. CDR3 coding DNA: TGTGCCAGCAGCCCTGTCTGGGGGGGAAATGAAAAACTGTTTTTT. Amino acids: CASSPVWGGNEKLFF.

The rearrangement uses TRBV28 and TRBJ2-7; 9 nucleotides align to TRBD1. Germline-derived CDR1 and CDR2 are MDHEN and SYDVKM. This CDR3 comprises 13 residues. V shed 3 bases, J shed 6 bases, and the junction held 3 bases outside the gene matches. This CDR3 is CASSFGQGIEQYF. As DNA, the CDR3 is TGTGCCAGCAGTTTCGGACAGGGGATCGAGCAGTACTTC.

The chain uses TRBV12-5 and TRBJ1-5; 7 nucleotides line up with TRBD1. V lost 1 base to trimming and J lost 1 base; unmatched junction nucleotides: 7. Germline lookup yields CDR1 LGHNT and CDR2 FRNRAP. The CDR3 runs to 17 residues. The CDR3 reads CASGLGEKGASNQPQHF. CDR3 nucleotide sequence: TGTGCTAGTGGTTTGGGGGAGAAGGGGGCAAGCAATCAGCCCCAGCATTTT.

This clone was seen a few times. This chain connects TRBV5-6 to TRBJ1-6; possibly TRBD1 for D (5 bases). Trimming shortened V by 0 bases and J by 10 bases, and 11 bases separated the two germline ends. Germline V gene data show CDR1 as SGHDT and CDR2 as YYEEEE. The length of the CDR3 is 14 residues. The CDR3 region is CASSLVQGGSPLHF. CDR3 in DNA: TGTGCCAGCAGCTTGGTGCAGGGAGGATCACCCCTCCACTTT.

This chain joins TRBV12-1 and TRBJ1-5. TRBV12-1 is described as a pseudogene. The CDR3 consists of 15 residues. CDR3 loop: CASSLPRGSNQPQHF. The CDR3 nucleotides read TGTGCCAGCAGCTTGCCCCGGGGCAGCAATCAGCCCCAGCATTTT.

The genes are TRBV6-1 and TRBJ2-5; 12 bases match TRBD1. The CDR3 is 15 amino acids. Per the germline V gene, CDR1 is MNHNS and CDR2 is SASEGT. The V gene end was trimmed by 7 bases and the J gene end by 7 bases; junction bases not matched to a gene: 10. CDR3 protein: CASTRPGQGAGTQYF. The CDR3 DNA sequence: TGTGCCAGCACCCGCCCGGGACAGGGGGCAGGGACCCAGTACTTC.

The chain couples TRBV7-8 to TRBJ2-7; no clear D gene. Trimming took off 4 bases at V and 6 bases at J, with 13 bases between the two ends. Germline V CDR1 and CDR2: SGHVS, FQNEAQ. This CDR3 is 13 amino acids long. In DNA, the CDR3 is TGTGCCAGCAGCTCGAACCCTGGGTCCGAGCAGTACTTC. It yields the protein CASSSNPGSEQYF. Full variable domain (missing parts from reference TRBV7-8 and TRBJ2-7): GAGVSQSPRYKVAKRGQDVALRCDPISGHVSLFWYQQALGQGPEFLTYFQNEAQLDKSGLPSDRFFAERPEGSVSTLKIQRTQQEDSAVYLCASSSNPGSEQYFGPGTRLTVT.

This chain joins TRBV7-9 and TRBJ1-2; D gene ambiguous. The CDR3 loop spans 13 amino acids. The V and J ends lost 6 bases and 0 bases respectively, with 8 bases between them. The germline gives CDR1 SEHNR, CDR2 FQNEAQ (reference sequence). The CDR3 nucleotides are TGTGCCAGCAGGGAATTGGCTAACTATGGCTACACCTTC. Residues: CASRELANYGYTF.

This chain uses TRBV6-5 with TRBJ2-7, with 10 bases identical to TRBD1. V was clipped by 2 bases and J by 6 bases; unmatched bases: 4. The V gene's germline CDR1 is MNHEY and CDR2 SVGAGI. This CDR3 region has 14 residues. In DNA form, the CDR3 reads TGTGCCAGCAGTTACGGGACAGGGGTGGGCGAGCAGTACTTC. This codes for CASSYGTGVGEQYF.

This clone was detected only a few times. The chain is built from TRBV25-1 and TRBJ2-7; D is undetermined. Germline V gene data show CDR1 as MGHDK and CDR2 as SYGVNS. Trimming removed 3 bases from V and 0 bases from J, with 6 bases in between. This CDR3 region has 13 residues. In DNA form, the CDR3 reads TGTGCCAGCAGTGATAACTTCTCCTACGAGCAGTACTTC. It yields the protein CASSDNFSYEQYF.

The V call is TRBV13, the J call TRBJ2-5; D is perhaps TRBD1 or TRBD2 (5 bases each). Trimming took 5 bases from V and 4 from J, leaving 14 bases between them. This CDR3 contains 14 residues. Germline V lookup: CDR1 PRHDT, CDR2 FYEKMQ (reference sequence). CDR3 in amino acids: CASSPRDEGETQYF. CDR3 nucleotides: TGTGCCAGCAGCCCGAGGGACGAAGGAGAGACCCAGTACTTC.

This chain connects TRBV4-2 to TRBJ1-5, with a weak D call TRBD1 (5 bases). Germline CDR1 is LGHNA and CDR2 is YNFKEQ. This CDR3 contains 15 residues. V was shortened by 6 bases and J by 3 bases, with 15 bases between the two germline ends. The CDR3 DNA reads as TGTGCCAGCAGGGTGGGGGTAGGGGACAATCAGCCCCAGCATTTT. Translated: CASRVGVGDNQPQHF.

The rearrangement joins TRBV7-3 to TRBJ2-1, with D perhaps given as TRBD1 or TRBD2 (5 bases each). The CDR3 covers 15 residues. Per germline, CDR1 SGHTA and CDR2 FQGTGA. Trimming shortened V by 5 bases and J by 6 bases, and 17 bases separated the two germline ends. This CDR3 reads CASSPSLAGSNEQFF. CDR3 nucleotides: TGTGCCAGCAGCCCGAGCCTCGCAGGGAGCAATGAGCAGTTCTTC.

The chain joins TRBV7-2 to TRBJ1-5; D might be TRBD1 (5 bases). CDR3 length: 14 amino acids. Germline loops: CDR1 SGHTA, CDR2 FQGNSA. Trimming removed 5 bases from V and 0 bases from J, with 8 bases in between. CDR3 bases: TGTGCCAGCAGCCGAGACAGTAGCAATCAGCCCCAGCATTTT. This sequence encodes CASSRDSSNQPQHF.

The CDR3, as DNA: TGTGCCAGCAGCTACAATACGCAGGGGTCAGATACGCAGTATTTT. Translated: CASSYNTQGSDTQYF. J is TRBJ2-3 and V is TRBV27; D might be TRBD1 (6 bases). The CDR3 sequence is 15 residues long. Trimming removed 6 bases from V and 4 bases from J, with 17 bases in between. The germline gives CDR1 MNHEY, CDR2 SMNVEV (reference sequence).

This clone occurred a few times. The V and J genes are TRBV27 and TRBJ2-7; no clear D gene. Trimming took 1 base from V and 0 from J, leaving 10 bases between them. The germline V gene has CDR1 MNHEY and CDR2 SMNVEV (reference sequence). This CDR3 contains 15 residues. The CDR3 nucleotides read TGTGCCAGCAGTTTATTAACCGGGCGCTCCTACGAGCAGTACTTC. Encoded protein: CASSLLTGRSYEQYF.